This T cell receptor (beta chain) originates from a study of blood T cell repertoires in COVID-19. Study-level information: The United States, Italy and Spain were the sources of the acute and convalescent COVID-19 samples. Sources were T cells, B-cell-depleted T cells, or PBMCs; the material itself was cDNA or gDNA.

Original methodology: Reference gene primer amplification gave nucleated cell count estimates. TCRdb's table, derived via immunoSEQ multiplex PCR, lists solely in-frame clones and lacks some. The DNA was the basis for D and trimming; V, J and clone size are from that table. The sample shows approximately 120,000 clones, about 85% of them seen only once. The sequencing sample was made of peripheral blood. The receptor was isolated from an elderly man with active or convalescent COVID-19.

Here the CDR3 reads CASSDTGRSSYEQYF. In DNA, the CDR3 is TGTGCCAGCAGTGATACAGGGCGGAGCTCCTACGAGCAGTACTTC. The rearrangement joins TRBV6-2 or TRBV6-3 to TRBJ2-7; possibly TRBD1 for D (6 bases). The V gene lost 5 bases and the J gene lost 0 bases, with 14 bases spanning the gap. The CDR3 spans 15 residues. Germline lookup yields CDR1 MNHEY and CDR2 SVGEGT.